A single sample gave rise to the 29 T cell receptor beta chains below, sequenced in a study of blood T cell repertoires in COVID-19. Libraries were prepared by immunoSEQ multiplex PCR; TCRdb keeps only in-frame clonotypes and omits some of them. The table includes fewer than 180,000 clones, 87% detected once. The specimen sequenced was peripheral blood. Source of these receptors: a woman aged 60 to 75 with active or convalescent COVID-19.

On this clone itself: This sample includes further DNA sequences coding for the same CDR3. The CDR3 DNA is TGTGCCAGCTCACCAACTTCGGGGTACGTGAACACTGAAGCTTTCTTT. Protein sequence: CASSPTSGYVNTEAFF. The J gene is TRBJ1-1, the V gene TRBV18; D remains ambiguous. CDR1 KGHSH and CDR2 LQKENI come from the germline V gene. The CDR3 covers 16 residues. Between the trimmed V and J ends, which lost 2 bases and 0 bases, there was a span of 13 bases.

The V gene is TRBV27, the J gene TRBJ1-2; 10 bases map to TRBD1. Germline V CDR1 and CDR2: MNHEY, SMNVEV (reference sequence). The CDR3 is 14 residues long. The V and J ends lost 3 bases and 4 bases, in that order; junction bases with no gene match: 2. CDR3 nucleotide sequence: TGTGCCAGCAGTTTCGGACAGGGGGGCTATGGCTACACCTTC. It is translated as CASSFGQGGYGYTF.

This clone was counted a single time. V is TRBV5-4 and J is TRBJ2-3; D ambiguous. V was cut by 0 bases and J by 2 bases, with 13 bases left in between. Germline V lookup: CDR1 SGHNT, CDR2 YYREEE (reference sequence). The CDR3 spans 16 residues. The CDR3 loop is CASSLAATPTTDTQYF. The CDR3 DNA reads TGTGCCAGCAGCTTGGCAGCGACTCCTACCACAGATACGCAGTATTTT.

This rearrangement joins TRBV10-3 to TRBJ1-2, with D unclear. Germline values: CDR1 ENHRY, CDR2 SYGVKD. The length of the CDR3 is 13 residues. V was shortened by 2 bases and J by 4 bases, with 8 bases between the two germline ends. CDR3 sequence: CAISEAQVYGYTF. The CDR3 bases are TGTGCCATCAGTGAGGCGCAGGTCTATGGCTACACCTTC.

The chain links TRBV9 to TRBJ1-1; tentatively, D is TRBD1 (5 bases). Per germline, CDR1 SGDLS and CDR2 YYNGEE. V lost 4 bases and J lost 7, with 23 bases in between. The CDR3 spans 16 residues. CDR3 loop: CASSTKRQPSVGEAFF. The CDR3, as DNA: TGTGCCAGCAGCACAAAGCGACAGCCGTCTGTAGGTGAAGCTTTCTTT.

This chain connects TRBV19 to TRBJ2-5, with 7 bases fitting TRBD1. Germline trimming cut 3 bases from V and 5 bases from J; bases unmatched to any gene: 6. In germline, CDR1 is LNHDA, CDR2 SQIVND (reference sequence). CDR3 length equals 14 residues. CDR3 bases: TGTGCCAGTAGTATGGAAGGGGGCAGGGAGACCCAGTACTTC. Its protein product is CASSMEGGRETQYF.

The chain links TRBV19 to TRBJ2-1, with 9 nucleotides matching TRBD2. The germline CDR1 and CDR2 sequences are LNHDA and SQIVND (reference sequence). The CDR3 loop spans 16 amino acids. With V trimmed by 5 bases and J by 8 bases, 13 bases remained unmatched. CDR3 region: CASSPHGTSMQDEQFF. The CDR3 region has the DNA TGTGCCAGTAGTCCTCATGGGACTAGCATGCAGGATGAGCAGTTCTTC.

V usage is TRBV9 and J usage is TRBJ2-1, with TRBD2 matching over 13 bases. The CDR3 loop spans 16 amino acids. Germline V CDR1 and CDR2: SGDLS, YYNGEE. V lost 2 bases to trimming and J lost 8 bases; unmatched junction nucleotides: 7. CDR3 loop: CASSVSTSGGIDEQFF. The CDR3 region has the DNA TGTGCCAGCAGCGTTTCGACTAGCGGGGGGATCGATGAGCAGTTCTTC.

V gene TRBV6-2 or TRBV6-3 combines with J gene TRBJ1-2; D gene uncertain. The CDR3 has 14 residues. Looked up from germline, CDR1 is MNHEY and CDR2 is SVGEGT. V shed 3 bases and J shed 0 bases, with 8 bases lying between them. CDR3 amino acids: CASSYFGPNYGYTF. The CDR3 nucleotides are TGTGCCAGCAGTTATTTTGGGCCTAACTATGGCTACACCTTC.

The V gene is TRBV21-1, the J gene TRBJ1-2. TRBV21-1 is assigned pseudogene status. The CDR3 spans 12 residues. CDR3 bases: TGTGCCAGCAGCAGCGGGTCCGGTGGCTACACCTTC. Translation gives CASSSGSGGYTF.

The chain couples TRBV7-9 to TRBJ1-5, with TRBD1 matching 7 bases. CDR1 and CDR2 from the germline V gene are SEHNR and FQNEAQ (reference sequence). The V gene end was trimmed by 2 bases and the J gene end by 2 bases; junction bases not matched to a gene: 3. This CDR3 comprises 15 residues. In nucleotides, the CDR3 is TGTGCCAGCAGCTTAACAGGGGATGGCAATCAGCCCCAGCATTTT. This translates into CASSLTGDGNQPQHF.

V and J are TRBV7-2 and TRBJ1-1, with D maybe TRBD1 (5 bases). Trimming shortened V by 2 bases and J by 8 bases, and 15 bases separated the two germline ends. Germline lookup yields CDR1 SGHTA and CDR2 FQGNSA. The length of the CDR3 is 14 residues. CDR3 nucleotide sequence: TGTGCCAGCAGCTTACGACCGCAGGGTGGAGAAGCTTTCTTT. Encoded protein: CASSLRPQGGEAFF.

V gene TRBV3-1 (or the pseudogene TRBV3-2) combines with J gene TRBJ2-2; TRBD2 agrees at 14 bases. Looked up from germline, CDR1 is LGHDT and CDR2 is YNNKEL (reference sequence). J was trimmed by 7 bases and V by 5 bases; bases with no gene match: 3. This CDR3 has 15 amino acids. This chain's CDR3 is CASSGTSGGVGELFF. In DNA form, the CDR3 reads TGTGCCAGCAGCGGGACTAGCGGGGGAGTCGGGGAGCTGTTTTTT.

The CDR3 region has the DNA TGCGCCAGCAATCCAGGAGGGGGCGGGACAGATACGCAGTATTTT. Translated: CASNPGGGGTDTQYF. The chain uses TRBV5-1 and TRBJ2-3; weak D call: TRBD1 (7 bases). The germline V and J ends were trimmed by 6 bases and 3 bases, with 17 bases remaining between them. Germline CDR1 and CDR2: SGHRS and YFSETQ. The CDR3 extends over 15 amino acids.

This chain uses TRBV2 with TRBJ2-1; TRBD1 agrees at 8 bases. The germline CDR1 and CDR2 sequences are SNHLY and FYNNEI. This CDR3 has 15 residues. The junction had 12 bases not matched to a gene; V was cut back by 4 bases and J by 10 bases. Written as DNA, the CDR3 is TGTGCCAGCAGTGGCAACAGGGGGTCCTCTGGGGAGCAGTTCTTC. As protein: CASSGNRGSSGEQFF.

This chain connects TRBV6-6 to TRBJ1-1; no firm D call. Germline CDR1 is MNHNY and CDR2 is SVGAGI (reference sequence). The ends were cut back, 8 bases at V and 2 bases at J, with 18 bases in the middle. CDR3 length: 15 amino acids. The CDR3 here is CASLSLVRTNTEAFF. The CDR3 bases are TGTGCCAGCCTATCACTTGTTAGGACTAACACTGAAGCTTTCTTT.

This chain connects TRBV7-3 to TRBJ2-5; the D gene is possibly TRBD2 (6 bases). Trimming removed 5 bases at V and 5 bases at J, with 18 bases between. In germline, CDR1 is SGHTA, CDR2 FQGTGA. The CDR3 spans 15 residues. Here the CDR3 reads CASSPRDSPRETQYF. The CDR3 coding sequence is TGTGCCAGCAGCCCCAGGGACTCGCCCAGGGAGACCCAGTACTTC.

The genes are TRBV3-1 (or the pseudogene TRBV3-2) and TRBJ1-4; D is unresolved. The CDR3 contains 15 residues. Trimming removed 4 bases at V and 0 bases at J, with 9 bases between. Per the germline V gene, CDR1 is LGHDT and CDR2 is YNNKEL (reference sequence). The CDR3 DNA follows: TGTGCCAGCAGCCCCAGACATGCAACTAATGAAAAACTGTTTTTT. Translation: CASSPRHATNEKLFF.

V gene TRBV19 combines with J gene TRBJ1-5; D remains unclear. The CDR3 loop spans 13 amino acids. Trimming took 5 bases from V and 6 from J, leaving 11 bases between them. Germline-derived CDR1 and CDR2 are LNHDA and SQIVND (reference sequence). In DNA, the CDR3 is TGTGCCAGTAGTGAGGCAACGGGTCAGCCCCAGCATTTT. Translated: CASSEATGQPQHF.

The V call is TRBV12-3 or TRBV12-4, the J call TRBJ2-7, with D unresolved. This CDR3 has 11 residues. The V gene lost 4 bases and the J gene lost 3 bases, with 4 bases spanning the gap. CDR3 sequence: CASSSGYEQYF. The DNA for the CDR3 is TGTGCCAGCAGTTCCGGCTACGAGCAGTACTTC.

The V and J genes are TRBV12-3 or TRBV12-4 and TRBJ1-4; tentative D call: TRBD1 (5 bases). V was pared by 6 bases and J by 3 bases, with 8 bases between. The CDR3 has 13 amino acids. CDR3 in amino acids: CASRGQANEKLFF. CDR3 in DNA: TGTGCCAGCAGGGGGCAGGCTAATGAAAAACTGTTTTTT.

This rearrangement joins TRBV11-2 to TRBJ2-2; 8 bases line up with TRBD2. Germline assignment: CDR1 SGHAT and CDR2 FQNNGV. Trimming at V came to 1 base and at J to 3 bases, leaving 4 bases not matched to a gene. This CDR3 region has 16 residues. The CDR3 nucleotides read TGTGCCAGCAGCTTAGTAGGTAGCGGGGACACCGGGGAGCTGTTTTTT. As protein: CASSLVGSGDTGELFF. The full variable domain, in which reference TRBV11-2 and TRBJ2-2 provide the parts outside the CDR3, is EAGVAQSPRYKIIEKRQSVAFWCNPISGHATLYWYQQILGQGPKLLIQFQNNGVVDDSQLPKDRFSAERLKGVDSTLKIQPAKLEDSAVYLCASSLVGSGDTGELFFGEGSRLTVL.

This clone was detected only once. The rearrangement links TRBV4-3 to TRBJ1-3, with TRBD1 identical over 8 bases. The CDR3 runs 18 residues. The V gene's germline CDR1 is LGHNA and CDR2 YSLEER. Trimming at V came to 0 bases and at J to 0 bases, leaving 7 bases not matched to a gene. CDR3 coding DNA: TGCGCCAGCAGCCAAGATTTGGTAGGACAGGGCTCTGGAAACACCATATATTTT. This gives the protein CASSQDLVGQGSGNTIYF.

This clone was counted once. V usage is TRBV5-4 and J usage is TRBJ2-7; 10 bases are a match to TRBD1. J was trimmed by 2 bases and V by 2 bases; bases with no gene match: 4. The CDR3 spans 15 residues. Per the germline V gene, CDR1 is SGHNT and CDR2 is YYREEE (reference sequence). CDR3 amino acids: CASSFGTGVTYEQYF. CDR3 sequence (DNA): TGTGCCAGCAGCTTTGGGACAGGGGTAACCTACGAGCAGTACTTC.

The CDR3, as DNA: TGTGCCAGCAGTCACGCGGAGACCCAGTACTTC. Protein: CASSHAETQYF. The chain employs TRBV12-3 or TRBV12-4 and TRBJ2-5; D remains unclear. The CDR3 sequence is 11 residues long. Trimming shortened V by 5 bases and J by 5 bases, and 6 bases separated the two germline ends.

This clone appeared a single time. This rearrangement joins TRBV5-6 to TRBJ1-2, with no clear D. CDR1 SGHDT and CDR2 YYEEEE come from the germline V gene. The CDR3 spans 14 residues. The germline V and J ends were trimmed by 4 bases and 3 bases, with 13 bases remaining between them. The CDR3 DNA follows: TGTGCCAGCAGCCCTTGGGAGGCAGACTATGGCTACACCTTC. It codes for CASSPWEADYGYTF.

This clone was detected once. The CDR3 loop reads CASSLGTAQETQYF. In nucleotides, the CDR3 is TGTGCCAGCTCACTCGGGACAGCCCAAGAGACCCAGTACTTC. The chain combines TRBV18 with TRBJ2-5; 7 nucleotides match TRBD1. From germline, CDR1 is KGHSH and CDR2 LQKENI. V shed 4 bases, J shed 1 base, and the junction held 3 bases outside the gene matches. The CDR3 is 14 amino acids. Based on the CDR3 plus reference TRBV18 and TRBJ2-5, the full variable domain is NAGVMQNPRHLVRRRGQEARLRCSPMKGHSHVYWYRQLPEEGLKFMVYLQKENIIDESGMPKERFSAEFPKEGPSILRIQQVVRGDSAAYFCASSLGTAQETQYFGPGTRLLVL.

V and J are TRBV19 and TRBJ2-3; D perhaps matches TRBD1 (5 bases). Germline V gene lookup returns CDR1 LNHDA and CDR2 SQIVND (reference sequence). Trimming took off 5 bases at V and 5 bases at J, with 11 bases between the two ends. The CDR3 contains 13 residues. CDR3: CASSHRSGDTQYF. For the CDR3, the DNA is TGTGCCAGTAGTCACAGGTCGGGAGATACGCAGTATTTT.

The chain is built from TRBV18 and TRBJ1-4; no definite D call. V was shortened by 2 bases and J by 2 bases, with 9 bases between the two germline ends. Germline V gene data show CDR1 as KGHSH and CDR2 as LQKENI. The CDR3 sequence is 15 residues long. CDR3 sequence reads: CASSPAPVTNEKLFF. The DNA for the CDR3 is TGTGCCAGCTCACCAGCCCCAGTCACTAATGAAAAACTGTTTTTT.